These 5 T cell receptor beta chains originate from one sample sequenced in a study of Ad26.COV2.S vaccination and SARS-CoV-2 variants. The treatment: some 20 received Ad26.COV2.S at low or high dose, single or two shots; 5 received placebo; per-sample allocation not given. Collection of the samples took place on day 63 after the first injection of vaccine or placebo. The data were produced by immunoSEQ multiplex PCR, yet TCRdb's version contains in-frame clones alone and is incomplete. The table records 410,000 or so clones, 75% to 95% of them present only once. Material: peripheral blood, obtained in a trial of Ad26.COV2.S vaccine versus placebo. The receptors here all came from a person aged 18-60 years who received the Ad26.COV2.S COVID-19 vaccine or a placebo.

DNA of the CDR3: TGCGCCAGCAGCTCTAGCGTGGGGCCGGGGTACGAGCAGTACTTC. This sequence encodes CASSSSVGPGYEQYF. V usage is TRBV5-1 and J usage is TRBJ2-7; a weak D match, TRBD2 (6 bases). Germline CDR1 SGHRS, CDR2 YFSETQ. With 3 bases removed from V and 4 bases from J, the gap between germline ends came to 17 bases. The CDR3 totals 15 residues. The entire variable domain, with the rest obtained from reference TRBV5-1 and TRBJ2-7, is as follows: KAGVTQTPRYLIKTRGQQVTLSCSPISGHRSVSWYQQTPGQGLQFLFEYFSETQRNKGNFPGRFSGRQFSNSRSEMNVSTLELGDSALYLCASSSSVGPGYEQYFGPGTRLTVT.

J is TRBJ2-5 and V is TRBV4-1; D is possibly TRBD1 or TRBD2 (5 bases each). This CDR3 region has 16 residues. Germline assignment: CDR1 MGHRA and CDR2 YSYEKL. Trimming cost V 4 bases and J 2 bases, with 17 bases left between them. CDR3 residues: CASSRSGTLGQETQYF. As DNA, the CDR3 is TGCGCCAGCAGCCGATCCGGGACCCTGGGGCAAGAGACCCAGTACTTC.

The chain employs TRBV10-2 and TRBJ1-5; unclear D gene. Germline V gene sequence: CDR1 WSHSY, CDR2 SAAADI. Trimming left V 2 bases short and J 7 bases short, with 9 bases between. The CDR3 runs to 13 residues. The CDR3 here is CASSERPEQPQHF. The CDR3 DNA reads as TGCGCCAGCAGTGAGCGTCCGGAGCAGCCCCAGCATTTT.

The V gene is TRBV19, the J gene TRBJ2-2; D remains unclear. CDR3 length: 13 residues. V shed 4 bases and J shed 4 bases, with 7 bases lying between them. Germline V gene data show CDR1 as LNHDA and CDR2 as SQIVND (reference sequence). The CDR3 sequence is CASSSLPTGELFF. The CDR3 nucleotides are TGTGCCAGTAGTAGCTTACCCACCGGGGAGCTGTTTTTT.

The rearrangement links TRBV11-2 to TRBJ2-1; 10 positions agree with TRBD2. Germline V lookup: CDR1 SGHAT, CDR2 FQNNGV. The junction had 10 bases not matched to a gene; V was cut back by 4 bases and J by 4 bases. This CDR3 contains 17 residues. The CDR3 DNA is TGTGCCAGCAGCTCATTACGAGGGACTAGCGTTTACAATGAGCAGTTCTTC. Translated, it gives CASSSLRGTSVYNEQFF.